One and the same sample provided the 20 T cell receptor beta chains below, sequenced in a study of Graves' ophthalmopathy and Graves' hyperthyroidism. Amplified TCR beta CDR3 regions were obtained using RNA transcripts as template. Second-round multiplex PCR followed a first-round RT-PCR using HTBI primers. MiXCR, run by TCRdb on the multiplex PCR reads, gives a single entry per CDR3 protein. The table lists around 590,000 distinct CDR3 sequences, about 40% of them singletons. The sample was peripheral blood or thyroid tissue (not recorded which). The receptor set was obtained from an adult man with Graves' hyperthyroidism.

As for this clonotype: Just one base apart from a much larger clone, this may be a read error. The J gene is TRBJ1-1, the V gene TRBV7-6; D is undetermined. This CDR3 has 14 amino acids. Germline V CDR1 and CDR2: SGHVS, FNYEAQ. V was shortened by 5 bases and J by 3 bases, with 13 bases between the two germline ends. This chain's CDR3 is CASSHSDGDTEAFF. The DNA for the CDR3 is TGTGCCAGCAGCCACTCGGACGGGGACACTGAAGCTTTCTTT.

This clonotype was recorded at least ten times. The chain employs TRBV7-8 and TRBJ2-5; TRBD1 matches 11 bases. Germline V gives CDR1 SGHVS, CDR2 FQNEAQ. V was pared by 2 bases and J by 3 bases, with 5 bases of the junction left unmatched. The CDR3 runs 16 residues. The CDR3 nucleotides are TGTGCCAGCAGCTTACCTAGGACAGGGGGCGAAGAGACCCAGTACTTC. Encoded protein: CASSLPRTGGEETQYF.

This chain uses TRBV25-1 with TRBJ1-2; 7 bases fit TRBD1. Germline V CDR1 and CDR2: MGHDK, SYGVNS. The CDR3 loop spans 14 amino acids. With V trimmed by 4 bases and J by 4 bases, 6 bases remained unmatched. The CDR3 here is CASSAGGRSYGYTF. For the CDR3, the DNA is TGTGCCAGCAGTGCAGGGGGACGGAGCTATGGCTACACCTTC.

This clonotype was detected ten times or more. This chain's CDR3 is CASSFRGEPQHF. The CDR3 DNA is TGTGCCAGCAGCTTTCGGGGTGAGCCCCAGCATTTT. The J gene is TRBJ1-5, the V gene TRBV5-6; unclear D gene. V was clipped by 2 bases and J by 8 bases, with 8 bases between them. CDR3 length equals 12 residues. CDR1 SGHDT and CDR2 YYEEEE come from the germline V gene.

On this clonotype: Possible read error: a much larger clone is one base away. V gene TRBV7-2 combines with J gene TRBJ1-3; no reliable D call. The length of the CDR3 is 16 residues. Germline V gene lookup returns CDR1 SGHTA and CDR2 FQGNSA. V lost 1 base and J 0 bases, leaving 10 bases between the germline ends. Here the CDR3 DNA reads TGTGCCAGCAGCTTAGGGCCATCGAGCTCTGGAAACACCATATATTTT. It encodes CASSLGPSSSGNTIYF.

Many counts were recorded for this clonotype. The chain couples TRBV7-9 to TRBJ1-4; no reliable D call. V was pared by 3 bases and J by 1 base, with 9 bases between. From germline, CDR1 is SEHNR and CDR2 FQNEAQ (reference sequence). CDR3 size: 15 residues. The CDR3 region is CASSFYDGTNEKLFF. CDR3 nucleotides: TGTGCCAGCAGCTTTTATGACGGAACTAATGAAAAACTGTTTTTT.

This clonotype was observed at least ten times. The chain links TRBV5-8 to TRBJ1-5; D not resolved. This CDR3 comprises 14 residues. V lost 1 base to trimming and J lost 5 bases, with 10 bases between them. CDR1 is SGHTS, CDR2 YDEGEE, per germline. CDR3: CASSLLNSYQPQHF. In DNA, the CDR3 is TGTGCCAGCAGCTTGCTCAACAGCTATCAGCCCCAGCATTTT.

The V call is TRBV29-1, the J call TRBJ2-1, with TRBD1 as a possible D gene (6 bases). The V gene lost 1 base and the J gene lost 5 bases, with 12 bases spanning the gap. From germline, CDR1 is SQVTM and CDR2 ANQGSEA. The CDR3 is 14 residues long. CDR3 sequence reads: CSVEGGQIDNEQFF. The CDR3, as DNA: TGCAGCGTTGAAGGTGGACAGATAGACAATGAGCAGTTCTTC.

This clonotype was seen a few times. The V and J genes are TRBV7-9 and TRBJ2-7, with 8 bases matching TRBD1. The CDR3 has 14 residues. From germline, CDR1 is SEHNR and CDR2 FQNEAQ (reference sequence). With V trimmed by 3 bases and J by 3 bases, 4 bases remained unmatched. CDR3 sequence: CASSFRDRIYEQYF. CDR3 DNA sequence: TGTGCCAGCAGCTTCCGGGACAGGATCTACGAGCAGTACTTC.

This clonotype came up many times. The chain joins TRBV6-1 to TRBJ1-4; 9 nucleotides align to TRBD1. The trim removed 3 bases at V and 10 bases at J, leaving 6 bases unmatched. The V gene's germline CDR1 is MNHNS and CDR2 SASEGT. This CDR3 contains 14 residues. CDR3 DNA: TGTGCCAGCAGTGATCAGGACAGGGGAGGAAAACTGTTTTTT. Its translation is CASSDQDRGGKLFF.

This chain uses TRBV11-1 with TRBJ2-7, with TRBD1 as a possible D gene (6 bases). In germline, CDR1 is SGHAT, CDR2 FQDESV (reference sequence). The CDR3 is made up of 18 amino acids. Trimming cost V 0 bases and J 3 bases, with 21 bases left between them. Here the CDR3 reads CASSLASGRQGSFYEQYF. The CDR3, as DNA: TGTGCCAGCAGCTTAGCATCAGGTCGGCAGGGGTCATTCTACGAGCAGTACTTC.

This clonotype was observed many times. This chain uses TRBV12-3 or TRBV12-4 with TRBJ1-5; 9 bases are shared with TRBD1. The CDR3 is made up of 14 amino acids. V lost 6 bases, J lost 7 bases, and 7 bases stayed unmatched. The CDR3 reads CASSSGTGRQPQHF. CDR3 DNA: TGTGCCAGCAGCTCCGGGACAGGGAGGCAGCCCCAGCATTTT.

The J gene is TRBJ2-3, the V gene TRBV20-1, with D maybe TRBD2 (5 bases). CDR1 and CDR2 (germline): DFQATT, SNEGSKA (reference sequence). Trimming pared 4 bases from V and 3 bases from J, leaving 17 bases between. This CDR3 has 15 residues. The CDR3 region is CSATRTEEVTDTQYF. For the CDR3, the DNA is TGCAGTGCTACGAGGACGGAGGAGGTTACAGATACGCAGTATTTT.

This clonotype has just a few counts. The chain couples TRBV6-5 to TRBJ1-3, with D uncertain. CDR1 is MNHEY, CDR2 SVGAGI, per germline. The CDR3 runs 16 residues. V dropped 1 base and J dropped 2 bases, with 12 bases sitting between them. The CDR3 is CASSYYPLNAGNTIYF. The DNA of the CDR3 is TGTGCCAGCAGTTACTACCCCCTAAACGCTGGAAACACCATATATTTT.

This chain connects TRBV20-1 to TRBJ2-1; D remains ambiguous. V was pared by 2 bases and J by 6 bases, with 11 bases between. The CDR3 runs 13 residues. In germline, CDR1 is DFQATT, CDR2 SNEGSKA (reference sequence). The CDR3 nucleotides read TGCAGTGCTAGATATGGGGTAGGCAATGAGCAGTTCTTC. This gives the protein CSARYGVGNEQFF.

The chain combines TRBV15 with TRBJ2-7; TRBD2 matches at 11 bases. The J call may be wrong; the DNA end is better matched by TRBJ2-1. CDR3 length: 17 residues. The germline gives CDR1 LNHNV, CDR2 YYDKDF (reference sequence). The CDR3 loop is CATSRPITSGSYHEQFF. Here the CDR3 DNA reads TGTGCCACCAGCAGACCGATTACTAGCGGGAGTTACCATGAGCAGTTCTTC.

This clonotype was observed at least ten times. The chain links TRBV7-9 to TRBJ1-2; D call uncertain. V was clipped by 0 bases and J by 8 bases, with 7 bases between them. The CDR3 sequence is 12 residues long. Germline-derived CDR1 and CDR2 are SEHNR and FQNEAQ (reference sequence). The CDR3 bases are TGTGCCAGCAGCTTAGCGTTAGAGGGCTACACCTTC. Translating gives CASSLALEGYTF. Full variable domain (rest looked up from reference TRBV7-9 and TRBJ1-2): DTGVSQNPRHKITKRGQNVTFRCDPISEHNRLYWYRQTLGQGPEFLTYFQNEAQLEKSRLLSDRFSAERPKGSFSTLEIQRTEQGDSAMYLCASSLALEGYTFGSGTRLTVV.

This clonotype was recorded many times. The chain is built from TRBV10-3 and TRBJ1-5, with 10 bases aligning to TRBD1. CDR3 size: 13 residues. CDR1 ENHRY and CDR2 SYGVKD come from the germline V gene. The J segment lost 7 bases and the V segment lost 10 bases, leaving 7 bases of the junction unmatched. The CDR3 region is CATRDRGGQPQHF. Written as DNA, the CDR3 is TGTGCCACCAGGGACAGGGGAGGACAGCCCCAGCATTTT.

This clonotype was counted many times. The chain links TRBV20-1 to TRBJ1-2, with unresolved D. V shed 6 bases and J shed 3 bases, with 8 bases lying between them. The CDR3 extends over 11 amino acids. The V gene's germline CDR1 is DFQATT and CDR2 SNEGSKA (reference sequence). In DNA form, the CDR3 reads TGCAGTGCCCCCCTTGACTATGGCTACACCTTC. This codes for CSAPLDYGYTF.

The J gene is TRBJ1-2, the V gene TRBV11-1; D perhaps matches TRBD1 (5 bases). Trimming cost V 1 base and J 3 bases, with 9 bases left between them. Germline V lookup: CDR1 SGHAT, CDR2 FQDESV (reference sequence). This CDR3 comprises 14 residues. The CDR3 spells CASSLEQGYYGYTF. The CDR3 DNA follows: TGTGCCAGCAGCTTAGAGCAGGGATACTATGGCTACACCTTC.